This TCR beta chain was identified in a study of T-cell reconstitution after alpha-beta-depleted transplantation in children. Germline-derived CDR1 and CDR2 are ENHRY and SYGVKD. The CDR3 is 14 residues long. With 6 bases clipped from V and 4 bases from J, the junction kept 1 base outside the gene matches. Construction of the TCRbeta library involved unique molecular identifiers. Each CDR3 protein gets one entry after TCRdb re-called the PCR reads with MiXCR. This table has about 610,000 distinct CDR3 sequences, over 25% appearing once. About this clonotype itself: What it recognizes is unknown.

The study, taken as a whole, reports: Newly made T cells mostly supplied T-cell counts and diversity one year after transplant.

This specimen was PBMCs, taken before TCRalphabeta/CD19-depleted stem cell transplant. The TCR sequence derives from a boy in the first two years of life with Wiskott-Aldrich syndrome, due to receive a stem cell transplant. The chain links TRBV10-3 to TRBJ2-2; 11 bases are shared with TRBD2. The CDR3 nucleotides are TGTGCCATCAGGGGACTAGCGGTCACCGGGGAGCTGTTTTTT. This codes for CAIRGLAVTGELFF.